Presented here are 22 T cell receptor beta chains from one specimen sequenced in a study of T cells after yellow fever vaccination. Using its own MiXCR run on the 5' RACE reads, TCRdb lists one record per CDR3 protein. Of 400,000 to 650,000 distinct CDR3 sequences in the sample, about a fifth were seen once. Specimen: PBMCs, collected around 3 weeks after the first yellow fever vaccination. The receptors shown here come from a young man who received the YFV17D yellow fever vaccine.

This clonotype was detected only a few times. The chain has TRBV4-1 and TRBJ2-2; no definite D call. V was pared by 1 base and J by 6 bases, with 12 bases between. The CDR3 has 15 amino acids. The V gene's germline CDR1 is MGHRA and CDR2 YSYEKL. The CDR3 is CASSQGAYPAGELFF. CDR3 nucleotides: TGCGCCAGCAGCCAAGGTGCCTACCCTGCCGGGGAGCTGTTTTTT.

In its sample, this clonotype was seen a few times. The chain employs TRBV5-4 and TRBJ2-1; TRBD2 matches at 12 bases. The CDR3 totals 15 residues. V was clipped by 1 base and J by 7 bases; unmatched bases: 3. Per the germline V gene, CDR1 is SGHNT and CDR2 is YYREEE (reference sequence). The chain's CDR3 is CASSLRLAGGNEQFF. In nucleotides, the CDR3 is TGTGCCAGCAGCTTGCGTCTAGCGGGGGGGAATGAGCAGTTCTTC.

J is TRBJ2-7 and V is TRBV28, with 7 bases aligning to TRBD1. CDR3 length: 13 residues. In germline, CDR1 is MDHEN, CDR2 SYDVKM. J lost 6 bases, V lost 4 bases, and 6 bases had no gene match. CDR3 region: CASSYDRVGEQYF. DNA of the CDR3: TGTGCCAGCAGTTACGACAGGGTTGGCGAGCAGTACTTC.

V and J are TRBV6-1 and TRBJ2-7, with D maybe TRBD2 (5 bases). The CDR3 runs 15 residues. Germline-derived CDR1 and CDR2 are MNHNS and SASEGT. The ends were cut back, 4 bases at V and 1 base at J, with 14 bases in the middle. The CDR3 DNA follows: TGTGCCAGCAGTGTTGAACTAGTTGTGTCCTACGAGCAGTACGTC. It translates to CASSVELVVSYEQYV.

V usage is TRBV4-3 and J usage is TRBJ1-6; the match to TRBD1 covers 9 bases. The germline V gene encodes CDR1 LGHNA and CDR2 YSLEER. The CDR3 loop spans 15 amino acids. V lost 1 base to trimming and J lost 8 bases; unmatched junction nucleotides: 3. The CDR3 sequence: CASSQARTGDSPLHF. In DNA, the CDR3 is TGCGCCAGCAGCCAAGCAAGGACAGGGGATTCACCCCTCCACTTT.

The V gene is TRBV21-1, the J gene TRBJ1-5; the table's D call, TRBD1, was not checked against the DNA. TRBV21-1 is marked as a pseudogene. CDR3 length: 14 amino acids. CDR3 sequence: CASSKSGGVQPQHF. The CDR3 coding sequence is TGTGCCAGCAGCAAATCAGGGGGCGTTCAGCCCCAGCATTTT.

The V and J genes are TRBV6-5 and TRBJ2-7; 11 bases map to TRBD1. This CDR3 contains 19 residues. Per germline, CDR1 MNHEY and CDR2 SVGAGI. With 1 base clipped from V and 1 base from J, the junction kept 12 bases outside the gene matches. As DNA, the CDR3 is TGTGCCAGCAGTTACTTTGGGCCATCCGGGACAGGGGGGTCCTACGAGCAGTACTTC. The encoded protein is CASSYFGPSGTGGSYEQYF.

This chain joins TRBV14 and TRBJ2-3, with D tentatively TRBD1 or TRBD2 (5 bases each). Per germline, CDR1 SGHDN and CDR2 FVKESK. The length of the CDR3 is 15 residues. V gave up 1 base and J gave up 1 base, with 9 bases separating them. The CDR3 loop is CASSQAGRGTDTQYF. In nucleotides, the CDR3 is TGTGCCAGCAGCCAAGCAGGGAGAGGCACAGATACGCAGTATTTT.

This clonotype has only a few counts. This chain uses TRBV7-6 with TRBJ2-7, with D possibly being TRBD1 (6 bases). Germline loops: CDR1 SGHVS, CDR2 FNYEAQ. Deletions cut 1 base from V and 5 bases from J, with 12 bases between. This CDR3 region has 14 residues. This CDR3 is CASSLVDSSDEQYF. The DNA of the CDR3 is TGTGCCAGCAGCTTAGTGGACAGTAGCGACGAGCAGTACTTC.

This clonotype has only a few counts. V is TRBV7-3 and J is TRBJ2-5; 8 bases are shared with TRBD1. The junction had 7 bases not matched to a gene; V was cut back by 5 bases and J by 5 bases. Germline V gene data show CDR1 as SGHTA and CDR2 as FQGTGA. The CDR3 covers 14 residues. As DNA, the CDR3 is TGTGCCAGCAGCCTGGACAGGGAGGTGGAGACCCAGTACTTC. It specifies CASSLDREVETQYF. Together with reference TRBV7-3 and TRBJ2-5, the CDR3 gives the full variable domain: GAGVSQTPSNKVTEKGKYVELRCDPISGHTALYWYRQSLGQGPEFLIYFQGTGAADDSGLPNDRFFAVRPEGSVSTLKIQRTERGDSAVYLCASSLDREVETQYFGPGTRLLVL.

This clonotype was counted between two and nine times. V and J are TRBV5-1 and TRBJ1-2, with 9 bases identical to TRBD1. Germline CDR1 reads SGHRS; CDR2 reads YFSETQ. The CDR3 extends over 16 amino acids. V shed 2 bases and J 4 bases; nucleotides not matched to a gene: 9. The CDR3 reads CASSFAPGQGGYGYTF. CDR3 DNA sequence: TGCGCCAGCAGCTTCGCACCGGGACAGGGAGGCTATGGCTACACCTTC.

This clonotype was counted only a few times. The chain joins TRBV7-8 to TRBJ2-7; 9 positions agree with TRBD1. This CDR3 contains 15 residues. The V segment lost 8 bases and the J segment 4 bases; nucleotides outside the gene matches: 12. Germline V CDR1 and CDR2: SGHVS, FQNEAQ. Here the CDR3 DNA reads TGTGCCAGCGGCTGGGGGAACAGGGGGCCTTACGAGCAGTACTTC. The encoded protein is CASGWGNRGPYEQYF.

The gene calls are TRBV6-1 and TRBJ2-1; possible D gene TRBD2, 5 bases. V lost 7 bases and J lost 6, with 13 bases in between. Germline assignment: CDR1 MNHNS and CDR2 SASEGT. This CDR3 is built from 13 residues. CDR3 in amino acids: CASNGLGRNEQFF. The DNA of the CDR3 is TGTGCCAGCAACGGACTCGGGCGCAATGAGCAGTTCTTC.

The sample holds a few counts of this clonotype. This chain uses TRBV4-1 with TRBJ2-3, with TRBD2 identical over 8 bases. Germline V gene lookup returns CDR1 MGHRA and CDR2 YSYEKL. This CDR3 is 16 amino acids long. The V gene end was trimmed by 1 base and the J gene end by 4 bases; junction bases not matched to a gene: 7. CDR3 region: CASSQGNSGEADTQYF. The CDR3 DNA reads TGCGCCAGCAGCCAAGGGAATAGCGGGGAGGCAGATACGCAGTATTTT.

This clonotype came up a few times. The chain joins TRBV4-1 to TRBJ1-1; D gene uncertain. The CDR3 is 15 residues long. Germline V gene lookup returns CDR1 MGHRA and CDR2 YSYEKL. Trimming removed 0 bases at V and 0 bases at J, with 8 bases between. The CDR3 coding sequence is TGCGCCAGCAGCCAAGAGGGGTCCTTGAACACTGAAGCTTTCTTT. Translation gives CASSQEGSLNTEAFF.

This clonotype was detected only a few times. This chain connects TRBV4-1 to TRBJ1-1, with D possibly being TRBD1 (5 bases). From germline, CDR1 is MGHRA and CDR2 YSYEKL. The ends were cut back, 5 bases at V and 11 bases at J, with 24 bases in the middle. The CDR3 has 15 residues. CDR3 sequence reads: CASSLSPGTAVVAFF. The CDR3 DNA reads as TGCGCCAGCAGCTTAAGTCCCGGGACTGCGGTTGTGGCTTTCTTT.

This clonotype was seen a few times. The CDR3 region is CASSFQQAEKLFF. The CDR3 coding sequence is TGTGCCAGCAGCTTCCAACAGGCCGAAAAACTGTTTTTT. The genes are TRBV7-2 and TRBJ1-4; D is perhaps TRBD1 (5 bases). This CDR3 region has 13 residues. V lost 3 bases and J lost 8, with 10 bases in between. Germline-derived CDR1 and CDR2 are SGHTA and FQGNSA.

This clonotype has just a few counts. The rearrangement uses TRBV5-1 and TRBJ1-1; 9 bases map to TRBD1. The CDR3 consists of 15 residues. The V and J ends lost 2 bases and 3 bases, in that order; junction bases with no gene match: 5. CDR1 and CDR2 (germline): SGHRS, YFSETQ. This CDR3 is CASSLSRDRDTEAFF. DNA of the CDR3: TGCGCCAGCAGCTTATCCCGGGACAGGGACACTGAAGCTTTCTTT.

This clonotype was detected a few times. This chain uses TRBV4-1 with TRBJ2-1; the D gene is possibly TRBD2 (7 bases). The CDR3 covers 17 residues. Germline-derived CDR1 and CDR2 are MGHRA and YSYEKL. Trimming left V 1 base short and J 1 base short, with 14 bases between. The CDR3 protein is CASSQVGGLRSYNEQFF. CDR3 nucleotide sequence: TGCGCCAGCAGCCAAGTCGGGGGGCTTAGGTCCTACAATGAGCAGTTCTTC.

The chain combines TRBV11-2 with TRBJ1-3; D unclear. The CDR3 consists of 16 residues. The V end was cut by 0 bases, the J end by 4 bases, with 13 bases between. In germline, CDR1 is SGHAT, CDR2 FQNNGV. The CDR3 loop is CASSLEGINRGNTIYF. The CDR3 coding sequence is TGTGCCAGCAGCTTAGAGGGGATTAATCGCGGAAACACCATATATTTT.

There are a few counts of this clonotype. The rearrangement joins TRBV12-3 or TRBV12-4 to TRBJ2-1; TRBD2 aligns across 9 bases. V was clipped by 5 bases and J by 8 bases; unmatched bases: 10. The CDR3 totals 15 residues. CDR3: CASSGGGGAIDEQFF. In nucleotides, the CDR3 is TGTGCCAGCAGTGGCGGCGGGGGGGCCATAGATGAGCAGTTCTTC.

This chain connects TRBV7-9 to TRBJ1-4, with TRBD1 matching over 7 bases. The V and J ends lost 2 bases and 4 bases, in that order; junction bases with no gene match: 4. Germline V gives CDR1 SEHNR, CDR2 FQNEAQ (reference sequence). This CDR3 is 15 amino acids long. The CDR3 is CASSLQGQINEKLFF. As DNA, the CDR3 is TGTGCCAGCAGCTTACAGGGACAGATTAATGAAAAACTGTTTTTT.